The T cell receptor (beta chain) under discussion was sequenced for a study of OX40 agonist ivuxolimab in advanced cancers. For the study at large: Mean age 60 years, range about 20 to 79; 82.7% male.

Using immunoSEQ multiplex PCR, the repertoire was profiled, and TCRdb retains in-frame clones only, with some absent. The sample shows about 77,000 clones, about 85% of them seen only once. Germline V lookup: CDR1 SGHTA, CDR2 FQGNSA. V was cut by 3 bases and J by 2 bases, with 7 bases left in between. This CDR3 comprises 13 residues. Findings and caveats of the study: By week 6 at 0.1 to 3.0 mg/kg, blood CD4+ and CD8+ T cells had expanded clonally.

Regarding this clone: Its antigen is still unknown.

Sequenced here: CD4+ or CD8+ T cells sorted from blood, sampled in a trial of the OX40 agonist ivuxolimab. J is TRBJ1-1 and V is TRBV7-2; D remains unclear. The clonotype originates from an adult with an advanced solid tumor such as melanoma, head and neck, liver or kidney cancer. The CDR3 loop reads CASSFVPNTEAFF. The CDR3 DNA sequence: TGTGCCAGCAGCTTCGTCCCAAACACTGAAGCTTTCTTT.